This TCR beta chain was sequenced for a study of blood T cells in healthy people across ages. Study background: Capture via template switching afforded approximately one barcoded beta molecule per two T cells.

This CDR3 spans 17 amino acids. Germline assignment: CDR1 DFQATT and CDR2 SNEGSKA (reference sequence). V shed 0 bases and J 11 bases; nucleotides not matched to a gene: 19. At least 7 million PBMCs were isolated per sample. Alongside a J-beta primer mix, a sample-barcoded 5' primer served in a second PCR lasting about 7 to 12 cycles. TCRdb reprocessed the 5' RACE reads with MiXCR, giving one entry per CDR3 protein. The sample records roughly 860,000 distinct CDR3 sequences, 55% to 65% being singletons. Points from the study as a whole: Investigators treated diversity estimates from one million T cells as underestimates.

A word on this clonotype: Antigen: not known.

J is TRBJ1-1 and V is TRBV20-1, with 9 bases identical to TRBD1. Source material: blood. This TCR was sampled from a man under 40 in good health. The CDR3: CSARDHGLDRGIVSAFF. In DNA, the CDR3 is TGCAGTGCTAGAGATCACGGGCTGGACAGGGGTATAGTGTCGGCTTTCTTT.